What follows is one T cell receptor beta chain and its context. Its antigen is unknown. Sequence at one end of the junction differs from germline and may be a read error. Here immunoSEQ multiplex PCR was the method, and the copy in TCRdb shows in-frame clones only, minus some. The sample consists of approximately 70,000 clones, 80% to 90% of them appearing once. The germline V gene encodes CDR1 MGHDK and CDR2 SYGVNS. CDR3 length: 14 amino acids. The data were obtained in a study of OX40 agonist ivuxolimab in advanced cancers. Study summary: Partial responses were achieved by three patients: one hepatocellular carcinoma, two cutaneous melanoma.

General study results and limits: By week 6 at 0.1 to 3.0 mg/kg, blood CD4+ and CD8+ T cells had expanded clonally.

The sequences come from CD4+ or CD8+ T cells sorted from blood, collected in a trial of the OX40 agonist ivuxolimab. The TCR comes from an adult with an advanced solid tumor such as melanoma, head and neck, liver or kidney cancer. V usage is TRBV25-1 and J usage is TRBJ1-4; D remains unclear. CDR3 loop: CAGSEWVANEKLFF. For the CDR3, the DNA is TGTGCCGGCAGTGAATGGGTAGCTAATGAAAAACTGTTTTTT.